These 7 T cell receptor beta chains were all obtained from the same sample, sequenced in a study of patients and donors after allogeneic stem cell transplantation. MiXCR was run by TCRdb on the RT-PCR reads, yielding one entry per CDR3 protein. The repertoire holds some 60,000 distinct CDR3 sequences, with 10% to 15% as singletons. Sequenced: blood, either unsorted or a sorted T cell fraction (not recorded which). The receptors here all came from a human donor who was either an allogeneic HSCT recipient or a stem cell or donor lymphocyte infusion donor (not recorded which). It is not recorded whose cells these are; they may come from a transplant donor.

The sample holds a few counts of this clonotype. CDR3 sequence (DNA): TGTGCCACCAGCAGACTTAGGGACAGCCTCTCCTACGAGCAGTACTTC. This translates into CATSRLRDSLSYEQYF. The J gene is TRBJ2-7, the V gene TRBV15; 7 nucleotides line up with TRBD1. CDR3 length: 16 residues. CDR1 is LNHNV and CDR2 is YYDKDF in the germline V gene (reference sequence). Trimming at V came to 2 bases and at J to 0 bases, leaving 7 bases not matched to a gene.

This clonotype was recorded many times. The rearrangement joins TRBV5-1 to TRBJ2-3, with 11 positions matching TRBD2. Germline V gene lookup returns CDR1 SGHRS and CDR2 YFSETQ. V shed 0 bases, J shed 0 bases, and the junction held 0 bases outside the gene matches. The CDR3 covers 16 residues. The CDR3 here is CASSLGTSGSTDTQYF. The CDR3 coding sequence is TGCGCCAGCAGCTTGGGGACTAGCGGGAGCACAGATACGCAGTATTTT.

This clonotype occurred a few times. V gene TRBV7-9 combines with J gene TRBJ2-7, with D possibly being TRBD2 (6 bases). Trimming pared 1 base from V and 2 bases from J, leaving 12 bases between. This CDR3 is 15 amino acids long. CDR1 is SEHNR, CDR2 FQNEAQ, per germline (reference sequence). The chain's CDR3 is CASSLVGGETYEQYF. For the CDR3, the DNA is TGTGCCAGCAGCTTAGTCGGAGGGGAAACCTACGAGCAGTACTTC. Drawing the rest from reference TRBV7-9 and TRBJ2-7, the complete variable domain is DTGVSQNPRHKITKRGQNVTFRCDPISEHNRLYWYRQTLGQGPEFLTYFQNEAQLEKSRLLSDRFSAERPKGSFSTLEIQRTEQGDSAMYLCASSLVGGETYEQYFGPGTRLTVT.

In this sample, this clonotype turned up a few times. DNA for the CDR3: TGTGCCAGCCGGAGGACAGTCATCTCCTACGAGCAGTACTTC. This sequence encodes CASRRTVISYEQYF. The chain uses TRBV12-3 or TRBV12-4 and TRBJ2-7, with D possibly being TRBD1 (6 bases). V lost 8 bases and J 0 bases, leaving 14 bases between the germline ends. The CDR3 covers 14 residues.

This clonotype was counted a few times. The V and J genes are TRBV3-1 and TRBJ2-3; possibly TRBD2 for D (6 bases). The CDR3 consists of 17 residues. Per germline, CDR1 LGHDT and CDR2 YNNKEL (reference sequence). The V end lost 4 bases, the J end lost 5 bases, and 22 bases lay between the germline ends. This chain's CDR3 is CASSPTALRDHVDTQYF. CDR3 DNA: TGTGCCAGCAGCCCGACTGCCTTGCGGGATCACGTAGATACGCAGTATTTT.

This clonotype was seen a few times. The gene calls are TRBV5-1 and TRBJ2-3, with 13 bases aligning to TRBD2. This CDR3 region has 18 residues. V lost 1 base to trimming and J lost 0 bases; unmatched junction nucleotides: 5. In germline, CDR1 is SGHRS, CDR2 YFSETQ. CDR3 in DNA: TGCGCCAGCAGCTTGAAACTAGCGGGAGGGCCGAGCACAGATACGCAGTATTTT. This translates into CASSLKLAGGPSTDTQYF.

In its sample, this clonotype was seen many times. CDR3 sequence: CASTFPNRDSPDTEAFF. The CDR3 DNA follows: TGCGCCAGCACCTTCCCAAACCGGGACAGCCCAGACACTGAAGCTTTCTTT. The rearrangement links TRBV5-1 to TRBJ1-1; 7 bases are shared with TRBD1. The CDR3 is made up of 17 amino acids. Per the germline V gene, CDR1 is SGHRS and CDR2 is YFSETQ. Unmatched junction bases numbered 17, after V lost 6 bases and J lost 3 bases.